This TCR beta chain was captured in a study of graft-versus-host responses after intestinal transplantation. Per germline, CDR1 GTSNPN and CDR2 SVGIG (reference sequence). The V gene lost 5 bases and the J gene lost 5 bases, with 12 bases spanning the gap. CDR3 length: 12 amino acids. Profiled with immunoSEQ multiplex PCR; TCRdb holds only in-frame clones, not every one. The sample holds some 19,000 clones; roughly two fifths are singletons and the top ten take around 1.6%. Responder cells labeled with CFSE (200,000) were co-plated with irradiated stimulator cells labeled with violet dye (200,000). This material consisted of alloreactive CD8+ T cells from a mixed lymphocyte reaction culture, taken before intestinal transplant. Stated subset: CFSE-low proliferating T cells sorted from roughly 6-day pre-transplant mixed lymphocyte reaction (GvH or HvG direction). The rearrangement uses TRBV30 and TRBJ1-1; D is unclear. This sequence was found in a human patient who received an intestinal transplant. The CDR3 DNA follows: TGTGCCTGGTCCGAGGGTTGGACTGAAGCTTTCTTT. This translates into CAWSEGWTEAFF. Based on the CDR3 plus reference TRBV30 and TRBJ1-1, the full variable domain is SQTIHQWPATLVQPVGSPLSLECTVEGTSNPNLYWYRQAAGRGLQLLFYSVGIGQISSEVPQNLSASRPQDRQFILSSKKLLLSDSGFYLCAWSEGWTEAFFGQGTRLTVV.